The 11 T cell receptor beta chains reported below all come from one sample, sequenced in a study of blood T cell repertoires in COVID-19. The protocol was immunoSEQ multiplex PCR, while the TCRdb copy is restricted to in-frame clones and leaves out a portion. The data contain 200,000 or so clones, roughly 90% of them singletons. Sequenced material: PBMCs or T cells enriched from blood (not recorded which). These receptors came from a woman between 35 and 50 years old with acute COVID-19.

The CDR3 is CASSFLTGTNNQPQHF. CDR3 nucleotide sequence: TGTGCCAGCAGCTTCTTGACAGGGACGAACAATCAGCCCCAGCATTTT. The chain uses TRBV5-8 and TRBJ1-5; 7 bases map to TRBD1. CDR3 length: 16 amino acids. Trimming took 2 bases from V and 3 from J; bases not matched to a gene: 8. Germline V CDR1 and CDR2: SGHTS, YDEGEE.

This rearrangement joins TRBV4-3 to TRBJ2-1, with TRBD2 as a possible D gene (7 bases). V was trimmed by 0 bases and J by 3 bases, leaving 15 bases between them. The germline gives CDR1 LGHNA, CDR2 YSLEER. CDR3 size: 17 residues. CDR3 protein: CASSQERGASGYNEQFF. The CDR3 DNA reads as TGCGCCAGCAGCCAAGAGAGGGGGGCTAGCGGCTACAATGAGCAGTTCTTC.

The gene calls are TRBV6-5 and TRBJ2-1; D gene ambiguous. CDR1 is MNHEY, CDR2 SVGAGI, per germline. The CDR3 runs to 11 residues. The V gene lost 6 bases and the J gene lost 4 bases, with 4 bases spanning the gap. The CDR3 bases are TGTGCCAGCAGCATTTACAATGAGCAGTTCTTC. This encodes CASSIYNEQFF.

The chain joins TRBV7-9 to TRBJ2-7; tentative D call: TRBD1 (6 bases). CDR3 length equals 13 residues. Per the germline V gene, CDR1 is SEHNR and CDR2 is FQNEAQ (reference sequence). With 3 bases removed from V and 2 bases from J, the gap between germline ends came to 8 bases. The CDR3 nucleotides are TGTGCCAGCAGCTTGGACAGCACCTACGAGCAGTACGTC. Translated: CASSLDSTYEQYV.

The J gene is TRBJ1-2, the V gene TRBV5-4; 7 bases are a match to TRBD1. The CDR3 totals 13 residues. Germline V gene sequence: CDR1 SGHNT, CDR2 YYREEE (reference sequence). After removal of 4 bases from V and 3 bases from J, the junction contained 3 bases not matched to a gene. The CDR3 DNA reads as TGTGCCAGCAGCCAGGACAGGCACTATGGCTACACCTTC. It specifies CASSQDRHYGYTF.

Comment on this clone: The sample contains more than one DNA sequence encoding this CDR3. This rearrangement joins TRBV18 to TRBJ1-5; D not certain. Germline V gives CDR1 KGHSH, CDR2 LQKENI. Deletions cut 2 bases from V and 1 base from J, with 3 bases between. The length of the CDR3 is 13 residues. The CDR3 reads CASSPGSNQPQHF. The DNA for the CDR3 is TGTGCCAGCTCACCAGGCAGCAATCAGCCCCAGCATTTT.

The chain has TRBV29-1 and TRBJ1-2, with D possibly being TRBD1 (6 bases). Trimming shortened V by 8 bases and J by 5 bases, and 21 bases separated the two germline ends. Germline-derived CDR1 and CDR2 are SQVTM and ANQGSEA. This CDR3 has 14 amino acids. The CDR3 reads CSSGEGDVEYGYTF. The DNA for the CDR3 is TGCAGCTCCGGAGAGGGGGATGTAGAATATGGCTACACCTTC. Full variable domain (remainder filled in from reference TRBV29-1 and TRBJ1-2): SAVISQKPSRDICQRGTSLTIQCQVDSQVTMMFWYRQQPGQSLTLIATANQGSEATYESGFVIDKFPISRPNLTFSTLTVSNMSPEDSSIYLCSSGEGDVEYGYTFGSGTRLTVV.

The chain couples TRBV19 to TRBJ1-6, with TRBD1 matching over 7 bases. The germline V gene encodes CDR1 LNHDA and CDR2 SQIVND (reference sequence). The CDR3 loop spans 14 amino acids. V dropped 9 bases and J dropped 7; count of bases not matched to a gene: 9. The CDR3 region is CASKPGQINSPLHF. DNA for the CDR3: TGTGCCAGCAAACCGGGACAGATAAATTCACCCCTCCACTTT. The full variable domain, rest sourced from reference TRBV19 and TRBJ1-6, is DGGITQSPKYLFRKEGQNVTLSCEQNLNHDAMYWYRQDPGQGLRLIYYSQIVNDFQKGDIAEGYSVSREKKESFPLTVTSAQKNPTAFYLCASKPGQINSPLHFGNGTRLTVT.

The chain recombines TRBV5-1 with TRBJ2-3; 8 positions agree with TRBD1. The V and J ends lost 4 bases and 2 bases, in that order; junction bases with no gene match: 9. Germline CDR1 SGHRS, CDR2 YFSETQ. This CDR3 spans 16 amino acids. The CDR3 region has the DNA TGCGCCAGCAGCCCAGAACAGGGGGATACCACAGATACGCAGTATTTT. Protein: CASSPEQGDTTDTQYF.

This clone was picked up a small number of times. The chain has TRBV5-1 and TRBJ1-5, with D maybe TRBD1 (6 bases). The V gene's germline CDR1 is SGHRS and CDR2 YFSETQ. The CDR3 length is 15 residues. The V end was cut by 4 bases, the J end by 6 bases, with 17 bases between. The CDR3, as DNA: TGCGCCAGCAGCCCTGATGTGGGGGCTGGTCAGCCCCAGCATTTT. Translating it yields CASSPDVGAGQPQHF.

The chain couples TRBV9 to TRBJ1-2, with D unclear. Per germline, CDR1 SGDLS and CDR2 YYNGEE. With 6 bases removed from V and 6 bases from J, the gap between germline ends came to 12 bases. This CDR3 is built from 12 residues. The CDR3 DNA follows: TGTGCCAGCACAATCGGAGGGAATGGCTACACCTTC. This sequence encodes CASTIGGNGYTF.